These 9 T cell receptor beta chains were all obtained from the same sample, sequenced in a study of blood T cells in healthy people across ages. Next came a second PCR, run for roughly 6 to 11 cycles, which used a sample-barcoded 5' primer along with a J-beta primer mix. MiXCR, run by TCRdb on the 5' RACE reads, gives a single entry per CDR3 protein. The data contain 750,000 to 950,000 distinct CDR3 sequences, 25% to 35% of them seen just once; the ten biggest clones take up roughly 10%. These data were likewise used in another study, on T cells of mothers and their children.

Sequenced sample: blood. Receptors originate from a woman aged 40 to 50 in good health.

The V gene is TRBV29-1, the J gene TRBJ2-3, with D uncertain. Germline V CDR1 and CDR2: SQVTM, ANQGSEA. The CDR3 covers 13 residues. V was shortened by 7 bases and J by 5 bases, with 16 bases between the two germline ends. In DNA form, the CDR3 reads TGCAGCGCCCTGGTAGGGATTGAAGATACGCAGTATTTT. Translated: CSALVGIEDTQYF.

This clonotype was detected a few times. This chain uses TRBV7-2 with TRBJ2-7, with 12 bases aligning to TRBD2. V gave up 5 bases and J gave up 3 bases; unmatched junction bases: 8. The germline CDR1 and CDR2 sequences are SGHTA and FQGNSA. The CDR3 covers 16 residues. This CDR3 is CASSQTSGGSYYEQYF. In DNA, the CDR3 is TGTGCCAGCAGCCAAACTAGCGGGGGGAGCTACTACGAGCAGTACTTC. The full variable domain, in which reference TRBV7-2 and TRBJ2-7 provide the parts outside the CDR3, is GAGVSQSPSNKVTEKGKDVELRCDPISGHTALYWYRQSLGQGLEFLIYFQGNSAPDKSGLPSDRFSAERTGGSVSTLTIQRTQQEDSAVYLCASSQTSGGSYYEQYFGPGTRLTVT.

This clonotype was seen at least ten times. The chain recombines TRBV27 with TRBJ1-1; no clear D. The CDR3 totals 14 residues. V was pared by 10 bases and J by 2 bases, with 17 bases between. Looked up from germline, CDR1 is MNHEY and CDR2 is SMNVEV (reference sequence). The CDR3 sequence: CATLRGGPNTEAFF. DNA of the CDR3: TGTGCCACACTCAGAGGAGGGCCCAACACTGAAGCTTTCTTT.

The chain employs TRBV12-3 or TRBV12-4 and TRBJ2-1; no clear D gene. V was trimmed by 1 base and J by 10 bases, leaving 8 bases between them. The CDR3 extends over 12 amino acids. The CDR3 loop reads CASSLGLTEQFF. Here the CDR3 DNA reads TGTGCCAGCAGTTTAGGTCTCACAGAGCAGTTCTTC.

A word on this clonotype: At one of its ends the junction is not consistent with the germline gene, which may arise from a read error. The chain couples TRBV6-6 to TRBJ2-5; no clear D. Per germline, CDR1 MNHNY and CDR2 SVGAGI (reference sequence). CDR3 length: 16 amino acids. The CDR3 DNA is TGTGCCGGCAGGTATTGGTCGCTTGAGACCCAAGAGACCCAGTACTTC. This codes for CAGRYWSLETQETQYF.

The J gene is TRBJ1-1, the V gene TRBV29-1; 7 bases are shared with TRBD1. V shed 7 bases, J shed 5 bases, and the junction held 13 bases outside the gene matches. The CDR3 contains 14 residues. CDR1 is SQVTM and CDR2 is ANQGSEA in the germline V gene. The CDR3 DNA sequence: TGCAGCGCCGTCGCCACAGGGGTAGCGACTGAAGCTTTCTTT. This codes for CSAVATGVATEAFF.

V and J are TRBV24-1 and TRBJ1-1; tentatively, D is TRBD1 (6 bases). The CDR3 runs to 14 residues. Germline values: CDR1 KGHDR, CDR2 SFDVKD. V was cut by 5 bases and J by 1 base, with 10 bases left in between. The CDR3 nucleotides are TGTGCCACCAGTGCACAGGGTACGAACACTGAAGCTTTCTTT. Protein product: CATSAQGTNTEAFF.

The CDR3 DNA reads TGTGCCAGCAGCTCGAGGGGAGGTTCACCCCTCCACTTT. Protein product: CASSSRGGSPLHF. The gene calls are TRBV5-4 and TRBJ1-6; D might be TRBD1 (5 bases). Looked up from germline, CDR1 is SGHNT and CDR2 is YYREEE (reference sequence). This CDR3 spans 13 amino acids. Trimming removed 3 bases from V and 9 bases from J, with 10 bases in between. Full variable domain (outside the CDR3, taken from reference TRBV5-4 and TRBJ1-6): ETGVTQSPTHLIKTRGQQVTLRCSSQSGHNTVSWYQQALGQGPQFIFQYYREEENGRGNFPPRFSGLQFPNYSSELNVNALELDDSALYLCASSSRGGSPLHFGNGTRLTVT.

As to this clonotype: Since a much larger clone is just one base distant, this may be a read error. The V and J genes are TRBV7-2 and TRBJ2-5, with no clear D. Germline CDR1 is SGHTA and CDR2 is FQGNSA. The germline V and J ends were trimmed by 4 bases and 4 bases, with 13 bases remaining between them. The CDR3 is 14 residues long. CDR3 bases: TGTACCAGCAGCTCCTTTCGGGCGGCAGAGACCCAGTACTTC. The encoded protein is CTSSSFRAAETQYF.